Shown below are 26 T cell receptor beta chains from a single sample sequenced in a study of cytomegalovirus exposure and HLA in healthy donors (dated 2017 in TCRdb). The library was built by means of the immunoSEQ multiplex PCR assay. For the multiplex PCR, a mixture combining 60 forward primers for TCR Vbeta segments and 13 reverse primers for TCR Jbeta segments was used. TCRdb took this table from immuneACCESS and kept in-frame rearrangements with V and J called. Such tables lack part of the clones; where checked against another copy, unresolved V genes explain under half of the gap, and the rest is unexplained. This sample is represented by 200,000 to 250,000 clones; around 83% of them were singletons. The top ten clonotypes cover about 1.4% of the sample. Sequencing was done on a sample of PBMCs. The receptors derive from a girl aged 10 to 17 in good health and CMV-seronegative.

The rearrangement links TRBV29-1 to TRBJ1-3; 10 nucleotides line up with TRBD1. The CDR3 has 14 amino acids. Trimming took 6 bases from V and 4 from J; bases not matched to a gene: 6. CDR1 SQVTM and CDR2 ANQGSEA come from the germline V gene. CDR3 in DNA: TGCAGCGTGACCGGGACAGGGGTCGGAAACACCATATATTTT. Translated: CSVTGTGVGNTIYF.

The chain has TRBV7-9 and TRBJ2-1; D may be TRBD2 (6 bases). This CDR3 comprises 17 residues. V dropped 5 bases and J dropped 0 bases, with 17 bases sitting between them. Germline CDR1 is SEHNR and CDR2 is FQNEAQ (reference sequence). CDR3 residues: CASSPRRAGRSYNEQFF. In nucleotides, the CDR3 is TGTGCCAGCAGCCCCCGAAGGGCGGGACGCTCCTACAATGAGCAGTTCTTC. The full variable domain, its missing parts supplied by reference TRBV7-9 and TRBJ2-1, is DTGVSQNPRHKITKRGQNVTFRCDPISEHNRLYWYRQTLGQGPEFLTYFQNEAQLEKSRLLSDRFSAERPKGSFSTLEIQRTEQGDSAMYLCASSPRRAGRSYNEQFFGPGTRLTVL.

The V gene is TRBV27, the J gene TRBJ2-1; 10 nucleotides align to TRBD2. J gave up 3 bases and V 3 bases, and 2 bases lay outside the gene matches. Germline V gene data show CDR1 as MNHEY and CDR2 as SMNVEV (reference sequence). This CDR3 region has 15 residues. In DNA, the CDR3 is TGTGCCAGCAGTTTTAGCGGGGGGTACTACAATGAGCAGTTCTTC. Its protein is CASSFSGGYYNEQFF.

The V gene is TRBV7-9, the J gene TRBJ2-1, with D hard to call. CDR1 is SEHNR, CDR2 FQNEAQ, per germline (reference sequence). The CDR3 sequence is 14 residues long. V gave up 4 bases and J gave up 2 bases, with 9 bases separating them. CDR3 coding DNA: TGTGCCAGCAGCTCCGACACGGCCTACAATGAGCAGTTCTTC. Protein product: CASSSDTAYNEQFF.

The CDR3, as DNA: TGTGCCAGTAGTATGACAGAAAATAGCTACAATGAGCAGTTCTTC. Translated: CASSMTENSYNEQFF. The gene calls are TRBV19 and TRBJ2-1; TRBD1 might be the D (5 bases). The CDR3 spans 15 residues. Germline V lookup: CDR1 LNHDA, CDR2 SQIVND (reference sequence). V was pared by 3 bases and J by 3 bases, with 12 bases between. The variable domain in full, with the rest retrieved from reference TRBV19 and TRBJ2-1, is DGGITQSPKYLFRKEGQNVTLSCEQNLNHDAMYWYRQDPGQGLRLIYYSQIVNDFQKGDIAEGYSVSREKKESFPLTVTSAQKNPTAFYLCASSMTENSYNEQFFGPGTRLTVL.

The chain joins TRBV28 to TRBJ2-1; 12 bases agree with TRBD2. Germline CDR1 and CDR2: MDHEN and SYDVKM. Germline trimming cut 2 bases from V and 8 bases from J; bases unmatched to any gene: 4. This CDR3 region has 15 residues. The CDR3: CASSLGLAGGYEQFF. The CDR3, as DNA: TGTGCCAGCAGTTTAGGGCTAGCGGGAGGGTATGAGCAGTTCTTC.

This sequence joins TRBV28 and TRBJ2-3; a possible D gene is TRBD2 (6 bases). The CDR3 contains 12 residues. Germline V CDR1 and CDR2: MDHEN, SYDVKM. Trimming took 5 bases from V and 14 from J, leaving 17 bases between them. Here the CDR3 reads CASSPGLTGWYF. CDR3 DNA sequence: TGTGCCAGCAGTCCTGGACTAACAGGATGGTATTTT.

This clone was recorded once. V and J are TRBV7-9 and TRBJ2-3; D gene uncertain. The CDR3 totals 12 residues. Trimming took 5 bases from V and 6 from J, leaving 9 bases between them. Germline CDR1 and CDR2: SEHNR and FQNEAQ (reference sequence). The CDR3 DNA reads as TGTGCCAGCAGCCTTAGTTCGGATACGCAGTATTTT. Amino acid sequence: CASSLSSDTQYF.

The chain uses TRBV7-3 and TRBJ2-1, with TRBD2 as a possible D gene (6 bases). The CDR3 contains 13 residues. CDR1 and CDR2 from the germline V gene are SGHTA and FQGTGA. Trimming took off 5 bases at V and 8 bases at J, with 13 bases between the two ends. In DNA, the CDR3 is TGTGCCAGCAGCCTGGTCGGCGGGGATGAGCAGTTCTTC. Protein product: CASSLVGGDEQFF.

This sequence joins TRBV7-2 and TRBJ1-2; 7 positions match TRBD1. This CDR3 spans 15 amino acids. J gave up 4 bases and V 5 bases, and 10 bases lay outside the gene matches. Germline CDR1 SGHTA, CDR2 FQGNSA. The CDR3 coding sequence is TGTGCCAGCAGCGACAGGGTCGGGGCATCCTATGGCTACACCTTC. Residues: CASSDRVGASYGYTF.

This CDR3 reads CASKRAKLPYEQYF. For the CDR3, the DNA is TGTGCCAGCAAACGAGCTAAACTACCCTACGAGCAGTACTTC. V is TRBV28 and J is TRBJ2-7; no firm D call. The CDR3 is 14 residues long. Trimming removed 7 bases at V and 2 bases at J, with 15 bases between. The germline gives CDR1 MDHEN, CDR2 SYDVKM.

V is TRBV27 and J is TRBJ2-7; 7 positions match TRBD1. The germline CDR1 and CDR2 sequences are MNHEY and SMNVEV (reference sequence). Trimming removed 6 bases from V and 0 bases from J; junction bases left unmatched: 5. This CDR3 contains 14 residues. This chain's CDR3 is CASSVDRSSYEQYF. As DNA, the CDR3 is TGTGCCAGCAGCGTGGACAGGAGCTCCTACGAGCAGTACTTC.

The chain links TRBV21-1 to TRBJ1-5; the table calls TRBD1, which could not be checked here. TRBV21-1 is annotated as a pseudogene. CDR3 length: 17 amino acids. The CDR3 sequence: CASSKYRFEDRALRWVF. The CDR3, as DNA: TGTGCCAGCAGCAAATACAGATTCGAGGACAGGGCACTCAGGTGGGTCTTT.

The chain carries TRBV14 and TRBJ2-3, with 9 bases lining up with TRBD2. The CDR3 length is 12 residues. Unmatched junction bases numbered 6, after V lost 2 bases and J lost 15 bases. Germline CDR1 reads SGHDN; CDR2 reads FVKESK. Written as DNA, the CDR3 is TGTGCCAGCAGCCAACTCGGGGGACTAGCCTATTTT. Translated, it gives CASSQLGGLAYF.

This sequence joins TRBV2 and TRBJ2-3, with 8 bases that match TRBD1. Germline V gene lookup returns CDR1 SNHLY and CDR2 FYNNEI. Trimming took 6 bases from V and 4 from J; bases not matched to a gene: 3. The CDR3 extends over 13 amino acids. The CDR3 bases are TGTGCCAGCAGCGACAGGGGCCCAGATACGCAGTATTTT. Encoded protein: CASSDRGPDTQYF.

The J gene is TRBJ2-7, the V gene TRBV5-4; TRBD1 agrees at 8 bases. Trimming took 0 bases from V and 3 from J; bases not matched to a gene: 8. Germline assignment: CDR1 SGHNT and CDR2 YYREEE (reference sequence). The CDR3 runs 16 residues. The CDR3 region has the DNA TGTGCCAGCAGCTTGGCCGGGGACAGGAGATTCTACGAGCAGTACTTC. Amino acids: CASSLAGDRRFYEQYF.

The rearrangement uses TRBV9 and TRBJ2-3, with TRBD1 matching 10 bases. CDR1 is SGDLS, CDR2 YYNGEE, per germline. The CDR3 is made up of 16 amino acids. V was clipped by 4 bases and J by 3 bases; unmatched bases: 8. The CDR3 nucleotides read TGTGCCAGCAGCCGCGGACAGGGGGTGAGGACAGATACGCAGTATTTT. Amino acids: CASSRGQGVRTDTQYF.

The rearrangement joins TRBV27 to TRBJ2-5; TRBD2 matches at 8 bases. CDR1 MNHEY and CDR2 SMNVEV come from the germline V gene (reference sequence). The CDR3 is made up of 13 amino acids. Germline trimming cut 4 bases from V and 7 bases from J; bases unmatched to any gene: 5. CDR3 in DNA: TGTGCCAGCAGTTGGCGGGGGGCCGGGACCCAGTACTTC. Translation gives CASSWRGAGTQYF.

Regarding this clone: The junction and the germline gene differ at one end; a read error may be behind it. The chain recombines TRBV7-7 with TRBJ2-5; the match to TRBD2 covers 13 bases. Germline V gene sequence: CDR1 SSHAT, CDR2 FNYEAQ (reference sequence). This CDR3 contains 20 residues. CDR3 residues: CASSHRPGLAGEGGQETQYF. For the CDR3, the DNA is TGTGCTAGCAGCCACAGACCCGGACTAGCGGGAGAAGGGGGCCAAGAGACCCAGTACTTC. The variable domain in full, with the rest retrieved from reference TRBV7-7 and TRBJ2-5, is GAGVSQSPRYKVTKRGQDVTLRCDPISSHATLYWYQQALGQGPEFLTYFNYEAQPDKSGLPSDRFSAERPEGSISTLTIQRTEQRDSAMYRCASSHRPGLAGEGGQETQYFGPGTRLLVL.

This chain uses TRBV6-1 with TRBJ2-1; no reliable D call. Trimming stripped 6 bases from V and 8 bases from J, with 8 bases between. The CDR3 is made up of 11 amino acids. Per the germline V gene, CDR1 is MNHNS and CDR2 is SASEGT. The CDR3 nucleotides read TGTGCCAGCAGCAAGCATCATGAGCAGTTCTTC. Translating it yields CASSKHHEQFF.

This chain joins TRBV5-1 and TRBJ2-1, with 9 bases fitting TRBD2. Germline-derived CDR1 and CDR2 are SGHRS and YFSETQ. The CDR3 covers 15 residues. V shed 6 bases and J 1 base; nucleotides not matched to a gene: 5. CDR3 DNA: TGCGCCAGCATAGGGAGCGGGAGGTCCTACAATGAGCAGTTCTTC. This codes for CASIGSGRSYNEQFF.

The V call is TRBV19, the J call TRBJ1-2; the match to TRBD1 covers 10 bases. After removal of 3 bases from V and 7 bases from J, the junction contained 2 bases not matched to a gene. CDR1 is LNHDA and CDR2 is SQIVND in the germline V gene (reference sequence). The CDR3 contains 13 residues. The CDR3 sequence is CASSIGTGAGYTF. The CDR3, as DNA: TGTGCCAGTAGTATCGGGACAGGGGCTGGCTACACCTTC.

The J gene is TRBJ2-5, the V gene TRBV7-9, with 7 bases lining up with TRBD2. The CDR3 is made up of 13 amino acids. Germline-derived CDR1 and CDR2 are SEHNR and FQNEAQ (reference sequence). Trimming took 3 bases from V and 5 from J; bases not matched to a gene: 3. This CDR3 reads CASSFRDYETQYF. The DNA of the CDR3 is TGTGCCAGCAGCTTCCGGGACTATGAGACCCAGTACTTC.

The chain couples TRBV9 to TRBJ2-3; 9 bases line up with TRBD2. The J segment lost 1 base and the V segment lost 0 bases, leaving 3 bases of the junction unmatched. Germline loops: CDR1 SGDLS, CDR2 YYNGEE. CDR3 length: 16 amino acids. CDR3 loop: CASSVGAGGCTDTQYF. The CDR3 nucleotides read TGTGCCAGCAGCGTAGGGGCGGGAGGGTGCACAGATACGCAGTATTTT.

The V call is TRBV4-3, the J call TRBJ1-1; D uncertain. Looked up from germline, CDR1 is LGHNA and CDR2 is YSLEER. The V end lost 0 bases, the J end lost 5 bases, and 10 bases lay between the germline ends. The CDR3 is 14 residues long. CDR3 DNA sequence: TGCGCCAGCAGCCAAGAACGAACGGGGACTGAAGCTTTCTTT. Its translation: CASSQERTGTEAFF.

The chain has TRBV10-3 and TRBJ2-1; TRBD2 matches 10 bases. Germline CDR1 and CDR2: ENHRY and SYGVKD. This CDR3 spans 15 amino acids. The V gene end was trimmed by 5 bases and the J gene end by 5 bases; junction bases not matched to a gene: 6. CDR3 protein: CAISPSGGENNEQFF. Written as DNA, the CDR3 is TGTGCCATCAGTCCGAGCGGGGGGGAAAACAATGAGCAGTTCTTC.